This TCR beta chain emerged from a study of graft-versus-host responses after intestinal transplantation. Clones were sequenced by immunoSEQ multiplex PCR, and TCRdb holds only the in-frame ones, with some missing. The sample holds almost 55,000 clones, 91% seen once. The length of the CDR3 is 13 residues. CDR1 and CDR2 (germline): SEHNR, FQNEAQ (reference sequence). V was clipped by 6 bases and J by 5 bases, with 13 bases between them. The sequencing used PBMCs, collected nearly 670 days after intestinal transplant. The chain recombines TRBV7-9 with TRBJ2-5; D uncertain. The clonotype was recovered from a human patient who received an intestinal transplant, so some T cells may come from the graft donor. CDR3 loop: CASRAGVSETQYF. The CDR3 coding sequence is TGTGCCAGCAGGGCCGGAGTATCGGAGACCCAGTACTTC.